Listed here are 2 T cell receptor beta chains from one sample, sequenced in a study of regulatory T cells in long-lasting Graves disease. Arm-PCR with iRepertoire HTBI primers amplified the CDR3 regions for these TCR beta libraries. TCRdb recomputed calls from the multiplex PCR reads with MiXCR, one row per CDR3 protein. The sample contains 400,000 to 500,000 distinct CDR3 sequences, under 25% of which appear only once. This sample's time point: persistent/refractory GD, antithyroid drugs over 5 years with positive TRAb. Preparation of the TCR library used RNA extracted from PBMCs. The source was peripheral blood mononuclear cells (PBMCs), collected when the disease was refractory, from a patient treated with antithyroid drugs. The receptors shown here come from a female donor with Graves disease.

The genes are TRBV6-2 or TRBV6-3 and TRBJ2-2; weak D call: TRBD2 (5 bases). The CDR3 length is 15 residues. The V gene's germline CDR1 is MNHEY and CDR2 SVGEGT. V was pared by 7 bases and J by 2 bases, with 14 bases between. This CDR3 reads CASKPGRANTGELFF. The CDR3 coding sequence is TGTGCCAGCAAACCCGGGCGGGCCAACACCGGGGAGCTGTTTTTT.

This clonotype was seen many times. The V and J genes are TRBV6-2 or TRBV6-3 and TRBJ1-5; D gene ambiguous. V lost 4 bases to trimming and J lost 6 bases, with 10 bases between them. The CDR3 spans 13 residues. Germline V gene sequence: CDR1 MNHEY, CDR2 SVGEGT. The chain's CDR3 is CASSSGDRQPQHF. As DNA, the CDR3 is TGTGCCAGCAGTTCCGGGGATCGTCAGCCCCAGCATTTT.